Described below is a single T cell receptor (beta chain) sequence and its context. Its antigen is not identified. CDR1 is MNHEY, CDR2 SMNVEV, per germline (reference sequence). After removal of 2 bases from V and 2 bases from J, the junction contained 3 bases not matched to a gene. The CDR3 loop spans 16 amino acids. This entry comes from a study of cytomegalovirus exposure and HLA in healthy donors. The study's findings and limits: The study put some 160 TCR beta chains on its list as cytomegalovirus-associated.

PCR amplification relied on 60 Vbeta primers (plus 13 Jbeta primers). Measured with immunoSEQ multiplex PCR; TCRdb has only the in-frame clones, and not every one. The sample includes some 180,000 clones. Material: PBMCs. The TCR was taken from a man aged 25 to 45 in good health and CMV-seronegative. The chain joins TRBV27 to TRBJ2-3; TRBD1 matches 11 bases. The DNA of the CDR3 is TGTGCCAGCAGTTTAGGGGACAGGGGGACCACAGATACGCAGTATTTT. This codes for CASSLGDRGTTDTQYF.